The source of this T cell receptor (beta chain) is a study of T cell responses to AZD1222 COVID-19 vaccine (dated by TCRdb to the early 2020s). Background for the entire study: Because spike-specific TCR depth and breadth did not differ between the two schedules, AZD1222 recipients who got a second dose at roughly 4 weeks were pooled with those who got a second dose at roughly 12 weeks. TCR sequencing covered fewer than 250 trial participants: around 210 given two doses of AZD1222 and 26 given two doses of MenACWY control vaccine. Trial participants were enrolled into age subgroups of 18-55, 56-69 and 70-plus years, which contained roughly 140, 27 and 60 TCR-sequenced participants, respectively.

Comments on this clone: Its specific antigen is unknown. Base-call qualities are not available, and no considerably larger clone is one nucleotide away.

The CDR3 regions of human TCRbeta chains were analyzed by immunosequencing. From the authors' description of their analysis: TCRs in the repertoires were matched against a reference library of SARS-CoV-2-specific TCRs that had been generated with the MIRA antigen-specificity platform. Breadth meant the fraction of unique TCRs that were SARS-CoV-2-associated, whereas depth meant the fraction of total T cells that were SARS-CoV-2-associated. Each spike-specific TCR was assigned to its reactive spike region and to a CD4 or CD8 class using the MIRA data. Log10-transformed breadth and depth values were compared by one-way ANOVA with Sidak's multiple comparisons tests. TCRdb took this table from immuneACCESS and kept in-frame rearrangements with V and J called. Such tables lack part of the clones; where checked against another copy, unresolved V genes explain under half of the gap, and the rest is unexplained. The V and J calls and the clone size are those of that table, but D and trimming were determined from the DNA. Recorded for this sample are more than 80,000 clones; 88% of them occurred a single time. Of the sample, under 7% is held by the ten largest clones.

The study at large found these results: Reportedly, close to half of the unique spike-specific TCRs recognized epitopes lying outside the regions that are mutated in the B.1.351 and B.1.1.7 variants. In the small 56-69-year group, the increase in depth fell short of significance, most likely because of low power. Because no samples from the day 14 peak response were available, repertoires could be characterized only after the peak T cell response. CD4 TCRs associated with the vaccine covered the entire spike protein, and the dominant responses were in regions 160-218 and 743-854. Conclusions about previously exposed vaccinees were limited because only six AZD1222 recipients were SARS-CoV-2 seropositive at baseline. Participants were mostly white British, with more females than males. The authors suggested clonal diversity may have been underestimated. After two AZD1222 doses, spike-specific TCR breadth and depth were significantly higher than at day 0 and than in MenACWY recipients.

Looking up the germline V gene (reference sequence) yields CDR1 SGHNT and CDR2 YYREEE. The V end loses 0 bases and the J end loses 0 bases, and a stretch of 15 bases separates them. Inclusive of the bounding cysteine and phenylalanine, the CDR3 is 17 residues long. The only DNA kept is the CDR3, 51 bases in frame from the first base. What the time point label conveys for this sample: baseline before first vaccination. The vaccinee samples were drawn from two UK trials, COV001 and COV002, one of which was a single-blind randomized controlled phase 2/3 trial testing AZD1222 (ChAdOx1 nCoV-19) in healthy adults. For TCRbeta chain sequencing, PBMC samples from trial participants were taken at day 0 and at day 28 after the second dose.

Sequenced here: peripheral blood, sampled on day 0 of AZD1222 vaccination. The chain was built from TRBV5-4 and TRBJ1-2; TRBD1 might be the D gene, on 5 matching bases. The TCR comes from an adult in good health. The nucleotide sequence reads as follows: TGTGCCAGCAGCTTGGCTTCAGGGAAAACCACTAACTATGGCTACACCTTC. It specifies CASSLASGKTTNYGYTF.